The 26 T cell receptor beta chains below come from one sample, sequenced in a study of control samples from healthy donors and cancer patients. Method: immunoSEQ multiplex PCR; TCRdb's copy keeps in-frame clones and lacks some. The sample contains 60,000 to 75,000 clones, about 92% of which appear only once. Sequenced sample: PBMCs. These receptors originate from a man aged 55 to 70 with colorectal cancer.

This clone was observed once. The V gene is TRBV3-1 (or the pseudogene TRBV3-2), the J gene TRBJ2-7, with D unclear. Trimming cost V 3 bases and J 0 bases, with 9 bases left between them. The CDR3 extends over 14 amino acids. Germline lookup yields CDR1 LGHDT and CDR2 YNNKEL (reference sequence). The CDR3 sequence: CASSQAASSYEQYF. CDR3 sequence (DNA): TGTGCCAGCAGCCAGGCGGCGAGCTCCTACGAGCAGTACTTC.

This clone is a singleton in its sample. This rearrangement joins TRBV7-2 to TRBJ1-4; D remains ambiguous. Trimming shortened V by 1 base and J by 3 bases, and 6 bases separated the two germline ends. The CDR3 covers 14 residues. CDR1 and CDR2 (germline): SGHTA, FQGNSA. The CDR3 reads CASSLVGSNEKLFF. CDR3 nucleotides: TGTGCCAGCAGCTTAGTTGGGTCTAATGAAAAACTGTTTTTT.

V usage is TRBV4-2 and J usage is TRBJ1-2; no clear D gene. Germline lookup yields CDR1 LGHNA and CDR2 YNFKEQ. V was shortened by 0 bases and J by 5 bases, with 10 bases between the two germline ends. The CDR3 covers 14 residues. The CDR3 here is CASSQDAGAYGYTF. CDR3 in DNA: TGTGCCAGCAGCCAAGATGCGGGAGCTTATGGCTACACCTTC.

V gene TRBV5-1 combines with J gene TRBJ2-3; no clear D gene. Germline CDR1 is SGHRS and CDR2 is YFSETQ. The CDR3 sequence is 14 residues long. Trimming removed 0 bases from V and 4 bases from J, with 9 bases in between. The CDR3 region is CASSLGLPADTQYF. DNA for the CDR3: TGCGCCAGCAGCTTGGGACTCCCCGCAGATACGCAGTATTTT.

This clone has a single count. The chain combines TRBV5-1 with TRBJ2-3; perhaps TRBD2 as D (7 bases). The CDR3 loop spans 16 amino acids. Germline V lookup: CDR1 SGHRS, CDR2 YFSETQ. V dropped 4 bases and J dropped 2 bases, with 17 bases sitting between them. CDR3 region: CASSRRGGQPTDTQYF. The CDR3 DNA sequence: TGCGCCAGCAGCCGACGCGGGGGCCAACCCACAGATACGCAGTATTTT.

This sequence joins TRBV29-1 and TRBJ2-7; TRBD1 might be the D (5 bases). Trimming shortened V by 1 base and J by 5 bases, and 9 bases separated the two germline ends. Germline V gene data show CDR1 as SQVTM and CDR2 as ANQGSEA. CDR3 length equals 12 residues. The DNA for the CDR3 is TGCAGCGTTGAAGTAAGGGGCCACGAGCAGTACTTC. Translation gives CSVEVRGHEQYF.

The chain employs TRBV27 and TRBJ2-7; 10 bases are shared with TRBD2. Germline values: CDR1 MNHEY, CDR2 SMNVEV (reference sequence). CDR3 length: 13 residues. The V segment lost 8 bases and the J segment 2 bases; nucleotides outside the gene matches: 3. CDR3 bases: TGTGCCAGCGCTAGCGGGGGACCCTACGAGCAGTACTTC. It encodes CASASGGPYEQYF.

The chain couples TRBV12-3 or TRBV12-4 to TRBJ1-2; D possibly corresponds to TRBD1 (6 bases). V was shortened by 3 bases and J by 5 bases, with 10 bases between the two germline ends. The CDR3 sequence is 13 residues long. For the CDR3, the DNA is TGTGCCAGCAGTTTGAATCAGGGGTATGGCTACACCTTC. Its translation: CASSLNQGYGYTF.

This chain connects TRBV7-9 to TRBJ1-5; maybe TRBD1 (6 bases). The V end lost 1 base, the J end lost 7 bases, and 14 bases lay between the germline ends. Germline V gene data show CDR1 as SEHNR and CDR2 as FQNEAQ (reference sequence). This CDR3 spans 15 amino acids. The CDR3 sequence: CASSLDGGGGQPQHF. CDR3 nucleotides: TGTGCCAGCAGCTTAGATGGGGGCGGAGGACAGCCCCAGCATTTT.

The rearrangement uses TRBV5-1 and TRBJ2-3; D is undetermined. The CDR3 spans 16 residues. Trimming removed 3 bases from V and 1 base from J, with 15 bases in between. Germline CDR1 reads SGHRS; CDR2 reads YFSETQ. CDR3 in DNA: TGCGCCAGCAGCTCCGCCTCCCATAGTGGCACAGATACGCAGTATTTT. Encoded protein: CASSSASHSGTDTQYF.

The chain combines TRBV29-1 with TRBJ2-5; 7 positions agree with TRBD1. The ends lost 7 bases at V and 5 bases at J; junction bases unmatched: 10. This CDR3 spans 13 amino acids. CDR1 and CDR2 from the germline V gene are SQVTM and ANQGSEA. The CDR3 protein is CSAGQALSETQYF. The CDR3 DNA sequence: TGCAGCGCCGGACAGGCCTTATCCGAGACCCAGTACTTC.

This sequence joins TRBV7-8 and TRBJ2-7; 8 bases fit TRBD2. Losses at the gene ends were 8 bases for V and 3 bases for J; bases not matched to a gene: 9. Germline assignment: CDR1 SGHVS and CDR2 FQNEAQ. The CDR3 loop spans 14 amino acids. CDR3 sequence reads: CASSQASGGYEQYF. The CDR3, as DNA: TGTGCCAGCTCACAGGCCAGCGGGGGCTACGAGCAGTACTTC.

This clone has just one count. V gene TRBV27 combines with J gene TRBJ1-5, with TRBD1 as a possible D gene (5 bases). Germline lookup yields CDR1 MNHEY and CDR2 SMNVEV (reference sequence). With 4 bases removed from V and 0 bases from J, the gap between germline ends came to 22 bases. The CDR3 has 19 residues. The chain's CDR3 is CASSSIAGLGGYSNQPQHF. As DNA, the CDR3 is TGTGCCAGCAGTTCAATCGCCGGGTTGGGGGGTTATAGCAATCAGCCCCAGCATTTT.

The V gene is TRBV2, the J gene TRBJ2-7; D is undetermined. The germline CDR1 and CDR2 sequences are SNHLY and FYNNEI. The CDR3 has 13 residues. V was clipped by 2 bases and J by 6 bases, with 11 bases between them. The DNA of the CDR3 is TGTGCCAGCAGTGAATTGCAGGCTAGCGAGCAGTACTTC. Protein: CASSELQASEQYF.

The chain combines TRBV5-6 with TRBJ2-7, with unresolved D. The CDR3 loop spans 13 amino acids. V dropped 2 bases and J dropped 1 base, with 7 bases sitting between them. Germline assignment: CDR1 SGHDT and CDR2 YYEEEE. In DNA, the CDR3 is TGTGCCAGCAGCTTCCCTCGGTCCTACGAGCAGTACTTC. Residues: CASSFPRSYEQYF.

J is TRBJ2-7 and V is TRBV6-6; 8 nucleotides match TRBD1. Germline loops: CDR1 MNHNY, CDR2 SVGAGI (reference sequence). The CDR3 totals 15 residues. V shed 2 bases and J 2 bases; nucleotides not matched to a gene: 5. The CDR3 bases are TGTGCCAGCAGTTACCTGACAGGGGTCACCTACGAGCAGTACTTC. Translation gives CASSYLTGVTYEQYF.

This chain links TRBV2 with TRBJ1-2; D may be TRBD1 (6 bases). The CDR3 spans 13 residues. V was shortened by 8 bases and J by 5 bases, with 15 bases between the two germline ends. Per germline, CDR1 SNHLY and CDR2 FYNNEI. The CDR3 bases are TGTGCCAGCTCCGAGGGGGGCACATATGGCTACACCTTC. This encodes CASSEGGTYGYTF.

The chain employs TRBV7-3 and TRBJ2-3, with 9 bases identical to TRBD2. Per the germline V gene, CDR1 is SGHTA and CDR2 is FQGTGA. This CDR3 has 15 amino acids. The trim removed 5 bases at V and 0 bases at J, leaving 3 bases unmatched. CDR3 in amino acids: CASSRGGASTDTQYF. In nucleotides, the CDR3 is TGTGCCAGCAGCCGCGGGGGGGCTAGCACAGATACGCAGTATTTT. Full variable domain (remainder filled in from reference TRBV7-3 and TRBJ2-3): GAGVSQTPSNKVTEKGKYVELRCDPISGHTALYWYRQSLGQGPEFLIYFQGTGAADDSGLPNDRFFAVRPEGSVSTLKIQRTERGDSAVYLCASSRGGASTDTQYFGPGTRLTVL.

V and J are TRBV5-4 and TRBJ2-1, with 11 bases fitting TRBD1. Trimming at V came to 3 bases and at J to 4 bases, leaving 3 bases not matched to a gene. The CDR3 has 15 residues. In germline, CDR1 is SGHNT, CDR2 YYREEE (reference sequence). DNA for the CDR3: TGTGCCAGCAGCTCGGGACAGGGGGAGTACAATGAGCAGTTCTTC. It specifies CASSSGQGEYNEQFF.

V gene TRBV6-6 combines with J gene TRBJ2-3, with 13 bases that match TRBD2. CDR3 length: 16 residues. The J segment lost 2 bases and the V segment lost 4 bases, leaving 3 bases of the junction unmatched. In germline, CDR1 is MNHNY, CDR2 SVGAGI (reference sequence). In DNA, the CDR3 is TGTGCCAGCAGTTCGGGACTAGCGGGGATCACAGATACGCAGTATTTT. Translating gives CASSSGLAGITDTQYF.

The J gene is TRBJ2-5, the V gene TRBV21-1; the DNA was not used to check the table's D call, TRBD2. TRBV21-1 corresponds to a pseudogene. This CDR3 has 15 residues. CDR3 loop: CASSKVGTSLETQYF. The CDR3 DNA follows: TGTGCCAGCAGCAAAGTCGGGACTAGCCTGGAGACCCAGTACTTC.

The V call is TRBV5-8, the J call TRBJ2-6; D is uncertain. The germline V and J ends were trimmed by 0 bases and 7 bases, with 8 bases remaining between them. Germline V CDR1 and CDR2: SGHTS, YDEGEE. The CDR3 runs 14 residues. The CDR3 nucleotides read TGTGCCAGCAGCTTGGTATACAGAGCCAACGTCCTGACTTTC. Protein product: CASSLVYRANVLTF.

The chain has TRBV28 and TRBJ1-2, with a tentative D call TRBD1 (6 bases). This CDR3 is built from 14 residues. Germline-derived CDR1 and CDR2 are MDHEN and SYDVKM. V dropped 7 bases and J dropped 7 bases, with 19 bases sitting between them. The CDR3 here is CASTRGGVRLGYTF. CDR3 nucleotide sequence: TGTGCCAGCACCCGAGGGGGAGTCCGTCTTGGCTACACCTTC.

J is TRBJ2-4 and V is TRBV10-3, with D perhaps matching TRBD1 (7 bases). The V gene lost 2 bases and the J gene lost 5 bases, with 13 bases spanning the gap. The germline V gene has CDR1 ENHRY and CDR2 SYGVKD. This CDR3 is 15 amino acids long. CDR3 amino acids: CAISEMAGGQNIQYF. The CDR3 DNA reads TGTGCCATCAGTGAGATGGCAGGGGGGCAAAACATTCAGTACTTC.

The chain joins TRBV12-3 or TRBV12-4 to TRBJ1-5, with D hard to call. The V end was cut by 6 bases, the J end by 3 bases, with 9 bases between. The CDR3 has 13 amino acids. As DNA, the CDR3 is TGTGCCAGCAGCTCGGGATCCAATCAGCCCCAGCATTTT. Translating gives CASSSGSNQPQHF.

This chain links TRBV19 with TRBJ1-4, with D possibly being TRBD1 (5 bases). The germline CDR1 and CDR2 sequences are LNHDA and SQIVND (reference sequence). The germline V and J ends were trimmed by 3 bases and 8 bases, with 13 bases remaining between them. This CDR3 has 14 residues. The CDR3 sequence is CASSIGLEGEKLFF. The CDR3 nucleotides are TGTGCCAGTAGTATTGGTCTTGAGGGGGAAAAACTGTTTTTT.